The rows below give T cell receptor beta chains drawn from one sample of a study of T cell changes during pregnancy in multiple sclerosis. Sequencing used immunoSEQ multiplex PCR; TCRdb keeps in-frame clones, though not all of them. The repertoire consists of about 28,000 clones, with roughly 87% occurring once and the leading ten covering roughly 0.77%. Sample: CD4+ T cells from peripheral blood mononuclear cells, taken in the second trimester of pregnancy. Every receptor here comes from a female donor with multiple sclerosis, enrolled in a pregnancy study. CDR3s include the opening cysteine and the closing phenylalanine or tryptophan. The D gene is left open where the match is weak. Not all rows give a size; the values are once, few, many and, for expanded clones, a class.

size: .; J: TRBJ2-3; D: TRBD2; V: TRBV9; length: 15; CDR3: CASSETSGGAYTQYF; DNA: TGTGCCAGCAGCGAAACTAGCGGGGGGGCATATACGCAGTATTTT
size: .; J: TRBJ2-1; D: .; V: TRBV29-1; length: 13; CDR3: CSASHGRANEQFF; DNA: TGCAGCGCCAGTCATGGCAGGGCGAATGAGCAGTTCTTC
size: .; J: TRBJ2-5; D: TRBD2; V: TRBV19; length: 15; CDR3: CASRRGGRSLETQYF; DNA: TGTGCCAGTAGGCGGGGGGGCCGGAGTTTGGAGACCCAGTACTTC
size: .; J: TRBJ2-4; D: .; V: TRBV19; length: 12; CDR3: CASSIRMNIQYF; DNA: TGTGCCAGTAGTATCAGGATGAACATTCAGTACTTC
size: once; J: TRBJ1-3; D: .; V: TRBV30; length: 15; CDR3: CAWSVGRVTGNTIYF; DNA: TGTGCCTGGAGTGTTGGCAGGGTAACTGGAAACACCATATATTTT
size: .; J: TRBJ1-4; D: TRBD1; V: TRBV5-1; length: 14; CDR3: CASSWGQGAEKLFF; DNA: TGCGCCAGCAGCTGGGGACAGGGGGCTGAAAAACTGTTTTTT
size: .; J: TRBJ2-1; D: .; V: TRBV5-4; length: 16; CDR3: CASSRPAGTPRNEQFF; DNA: TGTGCCAGCAGCCGGCCGGCAGGGACTCCTCGGAATGAGCAGTTCTTC
size: .; J: TRBJ2-7; D: .; V: TRBV6-4; length: 12; CDR3: CASSMRFYEQYF; DNA: TGTGCCAGCAGTATGAGGTTCTACGAGCAGTACTTC
size: .; J: TRBJ1-1; D: .; V: TRBV29-1; length: 14; CDR3: CSVVRWGVGTEAFF; DNA: TGCAGCGTTGTCAGATGGGGGGTTGGAACTGAAGCTTTCTTT
size: .; J: TRBJ2-4; D: .; V: TRBV4-1; length: 12; CDR3: CASSQEGNIQYF; DNA: TGCGCCAGCAGCCAGGAGGGGAACATTCAGTACTTC
size: .; J: TRBJ1-6; D: .; V: TRBV2; length: 14; CDR3: CASSEALLIRALHF; DNA: TGTGCCAGCAGTGAAGCGCTTCTAATCCGAGCCCTCCACTTT
size: .; J: TRBJ1-3; D: .; V: TRBV9; length: 14; CDR3: CASSEGWSGNTIYF; DNA: TGTGCCAGCAGCGAGGGGTGGTCTGGAAACACCATATATTTT
size: .; J: TRBJ2-2; D: .; V: TRBV7-3; length: 15; CDR3: CASSRDSAYTGELFF; DNA: TGTGCCAGCAGCCGCGACAGCGCCTACACCGGGGAGCTGTTTTTT
size: .; J: TRBJ2-5; D: .; V: TRBV5-1; length: 17; CDR3: CASSLIRGSNSEETQYF; DNA: TGCGCCAGCAGCTTGATCAGGGGCAGTAACTCCGAAGAGACCCAGTACTTC